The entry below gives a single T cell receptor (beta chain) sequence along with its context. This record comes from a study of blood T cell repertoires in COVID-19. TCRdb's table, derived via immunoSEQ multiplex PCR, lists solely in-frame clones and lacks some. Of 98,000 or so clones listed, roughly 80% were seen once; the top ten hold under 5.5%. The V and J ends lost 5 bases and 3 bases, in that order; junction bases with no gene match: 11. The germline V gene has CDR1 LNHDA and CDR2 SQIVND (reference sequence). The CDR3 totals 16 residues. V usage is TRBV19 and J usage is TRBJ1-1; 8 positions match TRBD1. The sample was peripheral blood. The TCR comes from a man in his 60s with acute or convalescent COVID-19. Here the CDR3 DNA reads TGTGCCAGTAGTTCGCAGGGGGCGAAGGGATACACTGAAGCTTTCTTT. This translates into CASSSQGAKGYTEAFF.